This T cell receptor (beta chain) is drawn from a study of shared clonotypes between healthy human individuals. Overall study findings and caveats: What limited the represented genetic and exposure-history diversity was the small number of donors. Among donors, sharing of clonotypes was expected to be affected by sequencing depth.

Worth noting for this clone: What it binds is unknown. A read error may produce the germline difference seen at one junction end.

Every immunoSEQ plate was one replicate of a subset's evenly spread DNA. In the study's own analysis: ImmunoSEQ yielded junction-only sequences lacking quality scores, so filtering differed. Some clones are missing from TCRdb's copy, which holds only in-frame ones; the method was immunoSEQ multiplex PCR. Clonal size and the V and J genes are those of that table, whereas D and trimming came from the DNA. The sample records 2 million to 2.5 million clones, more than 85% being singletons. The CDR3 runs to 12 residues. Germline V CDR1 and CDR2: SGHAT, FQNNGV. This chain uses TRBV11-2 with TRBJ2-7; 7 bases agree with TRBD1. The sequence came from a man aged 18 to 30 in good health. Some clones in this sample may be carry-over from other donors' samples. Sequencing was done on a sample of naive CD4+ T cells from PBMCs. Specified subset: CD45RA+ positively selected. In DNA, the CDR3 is TGTGCCAGCAGCCCAAAGGGACAGTCAAGTTTCTTC. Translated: CASSPKGQSSFF.